A selection of T cell receptor beta chains follows, all from one sample in a study of cytomegalovirus exposure and HLA in healthy donors. Using immunoSEQ multiplex PCR, the repertoire was profiled, and TCRdb retains in-frame clones only, with some absent. The table has 100,000 to 150,000 clones, over 80% seen once. The sequencing sample was made of PBMCs. Receptors were obtained from a man in his late teens or twenties in good health and CMV-seropositive. CDR3s leave out the opening cysteine and the closing phenylalanine or tryptophan. The order of the fields is V gene, J gene, CDR3 protein.

>TRBV9|TRBJ1-3
ASSVARGSSGNTIY
>TRBV5-3|TRBJ1-5
ARSFGTGGNQPQH
>TRBV6-1|TRBJ1-3
ATVWGAGNTIY
>TRBV4-1|TRBJ1-2
ASSQTGGGYT
>TRBV27|TRBJ2-3
ASSWRPQTEMVADTQY
>TRBV2|TRBJ2-2
ASSEAENGNTGELF
>TRBV15|TRBJ2-3
ATRSGDSGNTQY
>TRBV13|TRBJ1-1
ASSQGPGLRNTEAF
>TRBV6-5|TRBJ1-5
ASSRTGFNQPQH
>TRBV7-6|TRBJ2-7
ASSPSGAGRLSYEQY
>TRBV7-9|TRBJ1-5
ASSLSTLGVSNQPQH
>TRBV7-8|TRBJ2-2
ASSSVGLAGATGELF
>TRBV5-4|TRBJ2-2
ASSPTSGGFTGELF
>TRBV15|TRBJ2-5
ATSRDTGIETQY
>TRBV19|TRBJ1-1
ASTIVAGVEAF
>TRBV18|TRBJ1-1
ASSSDRVTEAF
>TRBV28|TRBJ1-4
ASSRTGGDEKLF
>TRBV11-2|TRBJ1-6
ASSSTDNSPLH
>TRBV2|TRBJ2-1
ASRAQGTGFDEQF
>TRBV1|TRBJ2-1
TSSQEYKREPPSYNEQF